This T cell receptor beta chain comes out of a study of STAT5B mutations in CD4+ large granular lymphocyte leukemia. The CDR3 has 13 residues. Germline V gives CDR1 SGHRS, CDR2 YFSETQ. The ends were cut back, 7 bases at V and 5 bases at J, with 16 bases in the middle. Overall study findings and caveats: Patient CD4-sorted repertoires looked more clonal than healthy CD4+ repertoires, even without putative leukemic clones. Higher CD4+ than CD8+ T-LGLL clonality might reflect small sample size.

Some clones are missing from TCRdb's copy, which holds only in-frame ones; the method was immunoSEQ multiplex PCR. The repertoire holds 30,000 to 40,000 clones, with 85% as singletons. A note on this clone: Antigen unknown.

This chain connects TRBV5-1 to TRBJ2-7; the D is unclear. The source is a human donor in good health. Sequencing used CD4+ T cells from blood buffy coats. CDR3: CASAPGTADEQYF. Here the CDR3 DNA reads TGCGCCAGCGCTCCCGGCACAGCCGACGAGCAGTACTTC.